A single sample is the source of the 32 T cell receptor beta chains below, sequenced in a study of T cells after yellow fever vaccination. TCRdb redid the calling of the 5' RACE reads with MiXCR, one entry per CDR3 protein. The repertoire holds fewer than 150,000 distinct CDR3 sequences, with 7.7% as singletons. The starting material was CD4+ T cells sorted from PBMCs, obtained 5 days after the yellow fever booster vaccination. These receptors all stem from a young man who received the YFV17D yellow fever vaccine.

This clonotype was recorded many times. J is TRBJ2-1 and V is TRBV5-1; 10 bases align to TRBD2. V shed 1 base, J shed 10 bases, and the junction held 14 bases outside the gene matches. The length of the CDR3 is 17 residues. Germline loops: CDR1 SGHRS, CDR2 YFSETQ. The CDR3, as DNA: TGCGCCAGCAGCTTGTTTATCAGGACTAGCGGCCCGGGGGAGCAGTTCTTC. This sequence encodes CASSLFIRTSGPGEQFF.

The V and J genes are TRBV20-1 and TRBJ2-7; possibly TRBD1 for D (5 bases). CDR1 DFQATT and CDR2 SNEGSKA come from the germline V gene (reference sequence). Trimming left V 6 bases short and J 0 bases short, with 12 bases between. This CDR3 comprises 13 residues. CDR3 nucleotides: TGCAGTGCCCCTCCAGGGCGCTCCTACGAGCAGTACTTC. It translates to CSAPPGRSYEQYF.

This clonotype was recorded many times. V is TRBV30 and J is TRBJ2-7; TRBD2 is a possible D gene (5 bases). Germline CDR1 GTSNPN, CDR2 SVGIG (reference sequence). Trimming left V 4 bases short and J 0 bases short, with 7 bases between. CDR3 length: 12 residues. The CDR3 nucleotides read TGTGCCTGGAAGCGGAGCTCCTACGAGCAGTACTTC. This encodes CAWKRSSYEQYF.

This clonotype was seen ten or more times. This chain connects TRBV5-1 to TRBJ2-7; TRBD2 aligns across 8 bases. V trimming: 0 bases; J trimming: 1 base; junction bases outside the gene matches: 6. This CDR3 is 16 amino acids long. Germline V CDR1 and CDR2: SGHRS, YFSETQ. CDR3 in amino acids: CASSLAPGGRSYEQYF. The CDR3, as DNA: TGCGCCAGCAGCTTGGCCCCGGGAGGGCGGTCCTACGAGCAGTACTTC. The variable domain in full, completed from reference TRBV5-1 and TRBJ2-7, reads KAGVTQTPRYLIKTRGQQVTLSCSPISGHRSVSWYQQTPGQGLQFLFEYFSETQRNKGNFPGRFSGRQFSNSRSEMNVSTLELGDSALYLCASSLAPGGRSYEQYFGPGTRLTVT.

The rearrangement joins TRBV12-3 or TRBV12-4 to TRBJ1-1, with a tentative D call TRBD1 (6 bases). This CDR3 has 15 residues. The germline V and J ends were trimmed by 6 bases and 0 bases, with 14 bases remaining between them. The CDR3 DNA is TGTGCCAGCAGCCTGGGGGGGCAAATGAACACTGAAGCTTTCTTT. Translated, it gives CASSLGGQMNTEAFF.

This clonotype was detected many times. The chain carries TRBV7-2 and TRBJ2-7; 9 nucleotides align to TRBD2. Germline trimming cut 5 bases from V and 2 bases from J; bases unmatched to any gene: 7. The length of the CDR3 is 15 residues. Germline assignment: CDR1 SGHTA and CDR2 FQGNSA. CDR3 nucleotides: TGTGCCAGCAGCACGACTAGCGGATACACCTACGAGCAGTACTTC. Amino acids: CASSTTSGYTYEQYF.

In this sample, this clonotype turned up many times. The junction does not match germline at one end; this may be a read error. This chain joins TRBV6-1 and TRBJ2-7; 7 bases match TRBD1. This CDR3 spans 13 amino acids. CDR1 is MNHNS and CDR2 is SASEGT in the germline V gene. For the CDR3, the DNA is TGTTCCAGCGTGGGGACAGTCTCCTACGAGCAGTACTTC. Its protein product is CSSVGTVSYEQYF.

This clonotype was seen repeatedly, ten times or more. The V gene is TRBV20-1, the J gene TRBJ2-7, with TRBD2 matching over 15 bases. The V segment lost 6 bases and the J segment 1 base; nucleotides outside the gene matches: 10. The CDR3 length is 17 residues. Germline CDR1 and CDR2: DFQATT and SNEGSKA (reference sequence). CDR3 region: CSATERGLAGGSYEQYF. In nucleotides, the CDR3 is TGCAGTGCCACCGAAAGGGGACTAGCGGGAGGTTCCTACGAGCAGTACTTC.

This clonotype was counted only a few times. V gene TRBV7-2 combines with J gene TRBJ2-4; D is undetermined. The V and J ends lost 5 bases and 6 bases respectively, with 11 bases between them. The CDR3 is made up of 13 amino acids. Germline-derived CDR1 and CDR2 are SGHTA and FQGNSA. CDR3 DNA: TGTGCCAGCAGCGACTCATTCCCAAACATTCAGTACTTC. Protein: CASSDSFPNIQYF.

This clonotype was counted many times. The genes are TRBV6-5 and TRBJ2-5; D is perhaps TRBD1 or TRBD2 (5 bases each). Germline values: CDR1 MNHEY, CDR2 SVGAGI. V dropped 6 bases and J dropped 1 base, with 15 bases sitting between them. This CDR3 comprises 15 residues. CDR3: CASRNGASTQETQYF. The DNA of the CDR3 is TGTGCCAGCAGAAACGGGGCAAGCACCCAAGAGACCCAGTACTTC.

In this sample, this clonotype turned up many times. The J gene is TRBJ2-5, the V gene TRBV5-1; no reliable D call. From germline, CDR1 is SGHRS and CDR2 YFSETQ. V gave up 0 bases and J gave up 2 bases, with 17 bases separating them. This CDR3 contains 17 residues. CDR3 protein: CASSLGIASASQETQYF. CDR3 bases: TGCGCCAGCAGCTTGGGAATTGCGAGCGCCTCACAAGAGACCCAGTACTTC.

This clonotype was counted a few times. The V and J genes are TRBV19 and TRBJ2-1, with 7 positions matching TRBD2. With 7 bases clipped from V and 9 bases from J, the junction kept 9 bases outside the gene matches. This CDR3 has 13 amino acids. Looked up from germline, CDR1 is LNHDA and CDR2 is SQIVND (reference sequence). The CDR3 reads CASKGRGEGEQFF. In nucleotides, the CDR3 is TGTGCCAGTAAGGGGCGTGGGGAGGGTGAGCAGTTCTTC. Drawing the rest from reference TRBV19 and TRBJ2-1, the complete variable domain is DGGITQSPKYLFRKEGQNVTLSCEQNLNHDAMYWYRQDPGQGLRLIYYSQIVNDFQKGDIAEGYSVSREKKESFPLTVTSAQKNPTAFYLCASKGRGEGEQFFGPGTRLTVL.

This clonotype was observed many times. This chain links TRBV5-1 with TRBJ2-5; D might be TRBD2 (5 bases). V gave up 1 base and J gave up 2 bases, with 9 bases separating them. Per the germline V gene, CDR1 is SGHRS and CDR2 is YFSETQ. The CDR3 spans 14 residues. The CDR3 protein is CASSLWRRQETQYF. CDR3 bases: TGCGCCAGCAGCTTGTGGAGGCGACAAGAGACCCAGTACTTC.

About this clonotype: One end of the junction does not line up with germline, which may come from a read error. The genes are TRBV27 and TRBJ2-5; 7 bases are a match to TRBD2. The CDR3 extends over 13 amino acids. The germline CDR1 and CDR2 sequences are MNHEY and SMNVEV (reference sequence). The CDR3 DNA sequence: TGTGCCAGCGCTGGGACTATGGGAGGGACCCATTACTTC. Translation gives CASAGTMGGTHYF.

DNA of the CDR3: TGTGCCAGCAGCTGGGGGGGGACGAGCTCCTACGAGCAGTACTTC. Its translation: CASSWGGTSSYEQYF. This sequence joins TRBV5-4 and TRBJ2-7; 7 bases align to TRBD2. Germline CDR1 is SGHNT and CDR2 is YYREEE (reference sequence). V trimming: 3 bases; J trimming: 0 bases; junction bases outside the gene matches: 6. CDR3 length: 15 amino acids.

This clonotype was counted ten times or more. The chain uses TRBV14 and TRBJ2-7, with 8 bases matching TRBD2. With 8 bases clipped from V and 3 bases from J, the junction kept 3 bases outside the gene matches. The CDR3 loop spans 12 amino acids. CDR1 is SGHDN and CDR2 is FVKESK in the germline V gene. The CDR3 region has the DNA TGTGCCAGCGCGGGAGGAAACTACGAGCAGTACTTC. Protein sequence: CASAGGNYEQYF.

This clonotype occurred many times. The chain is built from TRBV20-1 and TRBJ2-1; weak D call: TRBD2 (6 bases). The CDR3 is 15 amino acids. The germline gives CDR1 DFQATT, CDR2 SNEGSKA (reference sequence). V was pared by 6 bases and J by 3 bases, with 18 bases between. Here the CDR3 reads CSAPTSRDFYNEQFF. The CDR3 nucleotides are TGCAGTGCCCCGACCTCGCGGGACTTCTACAATGAGCAGTTCTTC.

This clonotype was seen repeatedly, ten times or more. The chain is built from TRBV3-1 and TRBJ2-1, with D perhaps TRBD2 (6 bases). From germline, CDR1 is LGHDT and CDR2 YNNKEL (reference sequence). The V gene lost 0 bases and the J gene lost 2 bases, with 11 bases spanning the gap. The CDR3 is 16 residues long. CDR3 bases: TGTGCCAGCAGCCAAGATCTCGGAGGGGCCTACAATGAGCAGTTCTTC. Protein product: CASSQDLGGAYNEQFF.

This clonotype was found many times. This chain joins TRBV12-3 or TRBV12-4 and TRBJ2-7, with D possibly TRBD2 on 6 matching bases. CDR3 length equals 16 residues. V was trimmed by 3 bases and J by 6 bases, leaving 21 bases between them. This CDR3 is CASSFVNSGGGVEQYF. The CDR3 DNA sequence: TGTGCCAGCAGTTTTGTGAATAGCGGTGGAGGGGTCGAGCAGTACTTC.

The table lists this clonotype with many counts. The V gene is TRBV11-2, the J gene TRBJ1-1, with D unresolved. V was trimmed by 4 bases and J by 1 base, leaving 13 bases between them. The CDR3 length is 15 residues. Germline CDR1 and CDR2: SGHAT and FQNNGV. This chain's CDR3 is CASSSSRTGNTEAFF. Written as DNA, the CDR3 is TGTGCCAGCAGCTCAAGCAGGACGGGGAACACTGAAGCTTTCTTT.

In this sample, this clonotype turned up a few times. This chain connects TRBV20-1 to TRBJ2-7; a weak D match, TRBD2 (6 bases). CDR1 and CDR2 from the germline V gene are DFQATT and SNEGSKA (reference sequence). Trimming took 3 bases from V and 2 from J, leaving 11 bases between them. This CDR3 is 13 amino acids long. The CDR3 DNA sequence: TGCAGTGCTAGGCCGGGAGTCACCTACGAGCAGTACTTC. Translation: CSARPGVTYEQYF.

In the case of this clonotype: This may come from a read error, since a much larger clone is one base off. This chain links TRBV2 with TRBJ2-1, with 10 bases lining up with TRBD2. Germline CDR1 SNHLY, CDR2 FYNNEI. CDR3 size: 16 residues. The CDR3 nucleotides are TGTGTCAGCAATAGCTTTGGGACTAGCGTTAGAAATGAGCAGTTCTTC. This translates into CVSNSFGTSVRNEQFF.

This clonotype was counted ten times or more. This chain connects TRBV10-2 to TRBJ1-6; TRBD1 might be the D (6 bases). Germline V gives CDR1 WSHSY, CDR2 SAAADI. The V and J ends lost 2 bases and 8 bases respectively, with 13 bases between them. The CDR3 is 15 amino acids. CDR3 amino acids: CASSETTGFDSPLHF. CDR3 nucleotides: TGCGCCAGCAGTGAGACTACAGGGTTTGATTCACCCCTCCACTTT.

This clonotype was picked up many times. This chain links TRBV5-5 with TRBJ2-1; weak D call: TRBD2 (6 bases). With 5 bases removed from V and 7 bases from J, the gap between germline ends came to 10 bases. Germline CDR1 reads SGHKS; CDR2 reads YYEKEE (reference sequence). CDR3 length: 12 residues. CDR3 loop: CASSRAGNEQFF. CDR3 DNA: TGTGCCAGCAGTCGGGCGGGGAATGAGCAGTTCTTC.

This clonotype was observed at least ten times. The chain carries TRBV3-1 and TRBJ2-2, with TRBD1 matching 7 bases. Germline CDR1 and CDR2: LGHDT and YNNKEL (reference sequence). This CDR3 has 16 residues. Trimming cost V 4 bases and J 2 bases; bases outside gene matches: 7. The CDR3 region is CASSLGGQINTGELFF. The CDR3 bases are TGTGCCAGCAGCCTAGGGGGACAGATTAACACCGGGGAGCTGTTTTTT.

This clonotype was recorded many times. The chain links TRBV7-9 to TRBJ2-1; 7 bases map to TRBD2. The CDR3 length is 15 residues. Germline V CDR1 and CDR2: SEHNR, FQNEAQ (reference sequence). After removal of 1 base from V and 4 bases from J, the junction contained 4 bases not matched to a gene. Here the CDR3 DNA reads TGTGCCAGCAGCTTAGGGCCTAGCGGATACAATGAGCAGTTCTTC. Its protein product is CASSLGPSGYNEQFF.

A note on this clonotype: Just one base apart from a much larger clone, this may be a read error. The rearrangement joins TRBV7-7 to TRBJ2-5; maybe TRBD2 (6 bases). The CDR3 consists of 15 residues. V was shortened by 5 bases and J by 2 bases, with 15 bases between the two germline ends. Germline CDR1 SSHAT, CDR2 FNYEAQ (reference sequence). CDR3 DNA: TGTGCCAGCAGCCTACACCGGGACTCTCAAGAGACCCAGTACTTC. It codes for CASSLHRDSQETQYF.

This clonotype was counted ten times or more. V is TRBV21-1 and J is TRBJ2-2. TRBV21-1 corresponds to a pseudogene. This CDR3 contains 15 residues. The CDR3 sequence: CASSRQKPNTGELFF. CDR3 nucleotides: TGTGCCAGCAGCCGCCAGAAGCCGAACACCGGGGAGCTGTTTTTT.

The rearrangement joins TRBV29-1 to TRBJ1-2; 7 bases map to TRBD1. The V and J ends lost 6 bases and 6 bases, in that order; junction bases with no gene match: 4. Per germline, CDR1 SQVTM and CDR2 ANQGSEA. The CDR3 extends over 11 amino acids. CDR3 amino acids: CSVRDSNGYTF. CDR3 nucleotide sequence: TGCAGCGTCCGGGACAGCAATGGCTACACCTTC.

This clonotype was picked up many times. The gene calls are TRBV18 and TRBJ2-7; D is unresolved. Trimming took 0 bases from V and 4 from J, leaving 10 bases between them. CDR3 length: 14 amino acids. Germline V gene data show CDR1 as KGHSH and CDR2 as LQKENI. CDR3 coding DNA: TGTGCCAGCTCACCACCGTATCCAGCGTACGAGCAGTACTTC. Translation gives CASSPPYPAYEQYF.

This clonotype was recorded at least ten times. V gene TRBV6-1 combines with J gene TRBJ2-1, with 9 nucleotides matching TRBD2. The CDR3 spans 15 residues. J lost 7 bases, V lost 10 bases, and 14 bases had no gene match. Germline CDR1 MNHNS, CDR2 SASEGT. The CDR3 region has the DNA TGTGCCATCCGTAGCGGGAGCGCTGATTCAAATGAGCAGTTCTTC. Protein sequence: CAIRSGSADSNEQFF.

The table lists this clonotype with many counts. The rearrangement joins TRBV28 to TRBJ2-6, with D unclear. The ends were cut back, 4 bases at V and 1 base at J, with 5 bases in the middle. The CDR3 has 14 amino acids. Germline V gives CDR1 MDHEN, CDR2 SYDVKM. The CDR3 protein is CASSWGSGANVLTF. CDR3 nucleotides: TGTGCCAGCAGTTGGGGTTCTGGGGCCAACGTCCTGACTTTC.